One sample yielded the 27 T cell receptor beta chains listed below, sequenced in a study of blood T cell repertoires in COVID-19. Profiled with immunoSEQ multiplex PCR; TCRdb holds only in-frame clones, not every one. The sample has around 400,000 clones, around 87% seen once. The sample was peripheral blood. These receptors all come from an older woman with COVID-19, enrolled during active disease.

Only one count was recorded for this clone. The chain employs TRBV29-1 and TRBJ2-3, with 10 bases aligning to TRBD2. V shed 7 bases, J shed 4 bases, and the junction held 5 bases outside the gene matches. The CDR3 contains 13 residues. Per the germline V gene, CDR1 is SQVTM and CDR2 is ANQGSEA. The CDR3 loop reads CSGSGGGSDTQYF. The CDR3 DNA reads TGCAGCGGGAGCGGGGGGGGTTCAGATACGCAGTATTTT.

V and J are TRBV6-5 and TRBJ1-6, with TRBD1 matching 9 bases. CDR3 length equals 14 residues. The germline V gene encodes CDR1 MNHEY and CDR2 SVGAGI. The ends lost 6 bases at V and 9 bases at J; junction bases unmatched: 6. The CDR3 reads CASSVGQGGSPLHF. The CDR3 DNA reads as TGTGCCAGCAGCGTGGGACAGGGAGGTTCACCCCTCCACTTT.

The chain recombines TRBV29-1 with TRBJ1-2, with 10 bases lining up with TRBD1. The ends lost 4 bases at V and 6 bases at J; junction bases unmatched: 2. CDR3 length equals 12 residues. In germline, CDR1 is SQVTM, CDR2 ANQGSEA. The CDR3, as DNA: TGCAGCGTTGGACAGGGGGCGAATGGCTACACCTTC. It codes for CSVGQGANGYTF.

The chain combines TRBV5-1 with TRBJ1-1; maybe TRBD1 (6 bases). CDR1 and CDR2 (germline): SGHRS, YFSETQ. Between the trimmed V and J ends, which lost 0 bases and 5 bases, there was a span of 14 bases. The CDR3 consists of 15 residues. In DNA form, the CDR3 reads TGCGCCAGCAGCTTGGATGGCAGGGGTGATACTGAAGCTTTCTTT. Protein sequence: CASSLDGRGDTEAFF.

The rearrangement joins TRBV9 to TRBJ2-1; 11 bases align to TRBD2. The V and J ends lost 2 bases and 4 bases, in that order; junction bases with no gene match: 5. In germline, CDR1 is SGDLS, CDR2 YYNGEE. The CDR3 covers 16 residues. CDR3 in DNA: TGTGCCAGCAGCGTTATTAGCGGGGGGGCTTACAATGAGCAGTTCTTC. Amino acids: CASSVISGGAYNEQFF.

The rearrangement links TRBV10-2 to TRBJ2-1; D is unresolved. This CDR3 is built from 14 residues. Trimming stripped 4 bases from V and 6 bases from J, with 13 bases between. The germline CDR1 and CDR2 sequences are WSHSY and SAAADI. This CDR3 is CASSGVTTGNEQFF. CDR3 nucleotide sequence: TGCGCCAGCAGTGGCGTCACCACGGGCAATGAGCAGTTCTTC.

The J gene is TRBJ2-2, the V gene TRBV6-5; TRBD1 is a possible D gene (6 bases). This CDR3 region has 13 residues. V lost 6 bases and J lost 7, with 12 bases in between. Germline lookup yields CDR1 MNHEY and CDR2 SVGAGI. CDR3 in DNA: TGTGCCAGCAGCCAGGGGAAACGCGGGGAGCTGTTTTTT. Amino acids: CASSQGKRGELFF.

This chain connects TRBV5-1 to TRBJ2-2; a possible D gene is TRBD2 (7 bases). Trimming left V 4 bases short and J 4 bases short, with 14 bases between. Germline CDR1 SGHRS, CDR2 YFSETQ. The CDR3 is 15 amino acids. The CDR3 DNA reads TGCGCCAGCAGCACGGGGGGCCCGAGCACCGGGGAGCTGTTTTTT. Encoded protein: CASSTGGPSTGELFF.

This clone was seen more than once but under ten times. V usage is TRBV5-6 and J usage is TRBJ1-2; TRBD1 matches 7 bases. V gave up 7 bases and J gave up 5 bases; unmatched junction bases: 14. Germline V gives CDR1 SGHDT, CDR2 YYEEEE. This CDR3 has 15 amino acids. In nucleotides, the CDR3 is TGTGCCAGCTTACTTCAGCCTGGGACAGTATATGGCTACACCTTC. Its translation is CASLLQPGTVYGYTF.

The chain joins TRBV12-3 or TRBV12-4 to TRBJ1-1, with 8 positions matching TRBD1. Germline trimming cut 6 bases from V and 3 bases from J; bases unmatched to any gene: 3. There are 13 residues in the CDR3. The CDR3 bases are TGTGCCAGCAGCTGGACAGGGCACACTGAAGCTTTCTTT. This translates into CASSWTGHTEAFF.

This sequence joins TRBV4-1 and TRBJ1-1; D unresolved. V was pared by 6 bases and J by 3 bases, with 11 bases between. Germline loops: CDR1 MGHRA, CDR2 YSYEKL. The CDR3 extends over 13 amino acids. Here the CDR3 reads CASRAQVYTEAFF. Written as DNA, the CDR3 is TGCGCCAGCAGGGCCCAGGTATACACTGAAGCTTTCTTT.

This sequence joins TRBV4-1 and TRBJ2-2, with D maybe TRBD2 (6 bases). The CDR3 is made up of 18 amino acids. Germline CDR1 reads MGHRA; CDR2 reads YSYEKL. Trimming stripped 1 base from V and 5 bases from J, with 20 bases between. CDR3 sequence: CASSQGEGGTARTGELFF. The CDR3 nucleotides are TGCGCCAGCAGCCAAGGGGAAGGAGGGACTGCTAGAACCGGGGAGCTGTTTTTT.

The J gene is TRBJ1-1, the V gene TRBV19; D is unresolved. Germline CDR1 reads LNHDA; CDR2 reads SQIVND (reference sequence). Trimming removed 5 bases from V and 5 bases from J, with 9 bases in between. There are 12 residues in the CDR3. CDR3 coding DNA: TGTGCCAGTAGTCACGGTGAAACTGAAGCTTTCTTT. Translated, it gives CASSHGETEAFF.

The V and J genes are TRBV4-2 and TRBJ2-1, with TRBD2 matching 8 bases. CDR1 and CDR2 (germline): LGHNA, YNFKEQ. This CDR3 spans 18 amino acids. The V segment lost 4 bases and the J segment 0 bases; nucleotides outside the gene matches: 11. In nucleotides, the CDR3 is TGTGCCAGCAGCCCGATGCCCGGGGGGGGGAGCTCCTACAATGAGCAGTTCTTC. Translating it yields CASSPMPGGGSSYNEQFF.

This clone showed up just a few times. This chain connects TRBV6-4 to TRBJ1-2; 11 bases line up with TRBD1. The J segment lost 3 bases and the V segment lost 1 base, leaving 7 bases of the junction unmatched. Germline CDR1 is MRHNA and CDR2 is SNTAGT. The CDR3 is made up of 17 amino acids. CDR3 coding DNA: TGTGCCAGCAGTGACTGGACAGGGGGCGCCGGTTACTATGGCTACACCTTC. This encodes CASSDWTGGAGYYGYTF.

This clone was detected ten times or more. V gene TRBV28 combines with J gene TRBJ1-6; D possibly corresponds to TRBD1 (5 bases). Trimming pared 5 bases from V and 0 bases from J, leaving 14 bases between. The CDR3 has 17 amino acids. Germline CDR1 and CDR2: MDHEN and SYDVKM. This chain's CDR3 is CASSLWGGSSYNSPLHF. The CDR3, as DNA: TGTGCCAGCAGTCTTTGGGGGGGGAGCTCCTATAATTCACCCCTCCACTTT. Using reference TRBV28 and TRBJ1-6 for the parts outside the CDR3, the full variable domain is DVKVTQSSRYLVKRTGEKVFLECVQDMDHENMFWYRQDPGLGLRLIYFSYDVKMKEKGDIPEGYSVSREKKERFSLILESASTNQTSMYLCASSLWGGSSYNSPLHFGNGTRLTVT.

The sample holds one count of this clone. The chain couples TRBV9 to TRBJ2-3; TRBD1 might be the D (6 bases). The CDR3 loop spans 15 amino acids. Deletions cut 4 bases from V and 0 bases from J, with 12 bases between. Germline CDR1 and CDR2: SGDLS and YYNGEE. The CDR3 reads CASSPGTTSTDTQYF. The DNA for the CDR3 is TGTGCCAGCAGCCCCGGGACAACCAGCACAGATACGCAGTATTTT. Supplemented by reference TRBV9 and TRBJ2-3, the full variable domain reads DSGVTQTPKHLITATGQRVTLRCSPRSGDLSVYWYQQSLDQGLQFLIQYYNGEERAKGNILERFSAQQFPDLHSELNLSSLELGDSALYFCASSPGTTSTDTQYFGPGTRLTVL.

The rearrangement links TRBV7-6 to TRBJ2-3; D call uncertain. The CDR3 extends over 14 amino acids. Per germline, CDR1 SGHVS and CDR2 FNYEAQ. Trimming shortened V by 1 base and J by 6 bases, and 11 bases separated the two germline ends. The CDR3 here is CASSLGSEPDTQYF. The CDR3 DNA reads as TGTGCCAGCAGCTTAGGTTCGGAGCCGGATACGCAGTATTTT.

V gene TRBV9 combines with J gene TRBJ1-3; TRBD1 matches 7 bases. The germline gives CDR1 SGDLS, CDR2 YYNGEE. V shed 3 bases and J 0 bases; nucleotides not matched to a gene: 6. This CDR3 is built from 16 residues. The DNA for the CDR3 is TGTGCCAGCAGCGGGCAGGACAGGTTCTCTGGAAACACCATATATTTT. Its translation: CASSGQDRFSGNTIYF.

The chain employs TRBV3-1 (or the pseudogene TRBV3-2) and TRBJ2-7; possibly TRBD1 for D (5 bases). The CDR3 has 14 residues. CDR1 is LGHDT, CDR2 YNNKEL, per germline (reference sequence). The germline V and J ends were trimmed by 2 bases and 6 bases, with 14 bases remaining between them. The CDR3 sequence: CASSQRGGLGEQYF. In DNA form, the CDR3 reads TGTGCCAGCAGCCAAAGGGGTGGATTGGGCGAGCAGTACTTC.

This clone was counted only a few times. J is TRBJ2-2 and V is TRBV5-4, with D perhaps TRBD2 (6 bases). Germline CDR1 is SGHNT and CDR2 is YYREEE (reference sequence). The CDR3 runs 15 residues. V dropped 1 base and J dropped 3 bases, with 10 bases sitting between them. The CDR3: CASSLNGGYTGELFF. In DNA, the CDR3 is TGTGCCAGCAGCTTGAACGGGGGATACACCGGGGAGCTGTTTTTT.

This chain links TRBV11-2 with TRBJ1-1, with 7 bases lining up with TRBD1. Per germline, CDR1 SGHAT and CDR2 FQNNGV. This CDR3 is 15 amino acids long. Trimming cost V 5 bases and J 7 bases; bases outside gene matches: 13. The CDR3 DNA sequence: TGTGCCAGCAGCGACAACAAGGGGACAGCCTATGAAGCTTTCTTT. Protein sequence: CASSDNKGTAYEAFF.

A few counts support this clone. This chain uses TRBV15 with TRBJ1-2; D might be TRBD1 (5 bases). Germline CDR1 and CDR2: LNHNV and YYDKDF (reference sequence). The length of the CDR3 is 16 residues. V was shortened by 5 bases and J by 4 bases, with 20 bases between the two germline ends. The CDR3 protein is CATSRTTDLPFYGYTF. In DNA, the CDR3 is TGTGCCACCAGCCGGACGACAGACCTGCCCTTCTATGGCTACACCTTC. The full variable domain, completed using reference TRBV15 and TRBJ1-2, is DAMVIQNPRYQVTQFGKPVTLSCSQTLNHNVMYWYQQKSSQAPKLLFHYYDKDFNNEADTPDNFQSRRPNTSFCFLDIRSPGLGDTAMYLCATSRTTDLPFYGYTFGSGTRLTVV.

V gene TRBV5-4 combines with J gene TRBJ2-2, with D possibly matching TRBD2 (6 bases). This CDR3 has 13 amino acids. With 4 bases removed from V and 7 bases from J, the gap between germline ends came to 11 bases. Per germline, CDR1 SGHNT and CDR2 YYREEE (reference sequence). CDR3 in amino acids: CASSETEGGELFF. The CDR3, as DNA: TGTGCCAGCAGCGAGACGGAGGGCGGGGAGCTGTTTTTT. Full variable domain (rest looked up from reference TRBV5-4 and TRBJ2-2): ETGVTQSPTHLIKTRGQQVTLRCSSQSGHNTVSWYQQALGQGPQFIFQYYREEENGRGNFPPRFSGLQFPNYSSELNVNALELDDSALYLCASSETEGGELFFGEGSRLTVL.

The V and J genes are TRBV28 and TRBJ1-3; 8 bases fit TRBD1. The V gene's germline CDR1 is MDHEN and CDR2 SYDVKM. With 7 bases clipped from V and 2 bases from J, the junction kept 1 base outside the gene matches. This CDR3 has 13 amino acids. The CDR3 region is CASTQGAGNTIYF. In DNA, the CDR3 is TGTGCCAGCACACAGGGGGCTGGAAACACCATATATTTT. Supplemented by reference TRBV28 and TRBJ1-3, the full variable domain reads DVKVTQSSRYLVKRTGEKVFLECVQDMDHENMFWYRQDPGLGLRLIYFSYDVKMKEKGDIPEGYSVSREKKERFSLILESASTNQTSMYLCASTQGAGNTIYFGEGSWLTVV.

DNA of the CDR3: TGTGCCAGCAGGGGCTGGGGGGGGGTGGCAGATACGCAGTATTTT. Translation gives CASRGWGGVADTQYF. The V and J genes are TRBV6-5 and TRBJ2-3; 7 positions match TRBD2. Germline loops: CDR1 MNHEY, CDR2 SVGAGI. CDR3 length: 15 amino acids. The V segment lost 6 bases and the J segment 4 bases; nucleotides outside the gene matches: 10.

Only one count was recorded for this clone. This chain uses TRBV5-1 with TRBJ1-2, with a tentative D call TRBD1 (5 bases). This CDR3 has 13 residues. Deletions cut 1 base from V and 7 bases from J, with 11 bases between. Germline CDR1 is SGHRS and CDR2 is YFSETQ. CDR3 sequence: CASSLLRGRGYTF. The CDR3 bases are TGCGCCAGCAGCTTGTTGCGGGGCCGTGGCTACACCTTC.